This TCR beta chain was identified in a study of cytomegalovirus exposure and HLA in healthy donors. Study-level background: There were roughly 80 million unique TCRs (from HLA-typed donors) in an early data release.

On this clone itself: The antigen remains unidentified. One junction end disagrees with the germline gene, perhaps due to a read error.

Regarding the study as a whole: Being indistinguishable, some V segments were excluded, TRBV6-2 and TRBV6-3 among them. Donors belonging to an Asian-associated ancestry cluster reportedly showed fewer N-insertions in productive TCRs than the approximately 690-donor mean, according to what a later analysis found.

The germline gives CDR1 SEHNR, CDR2 FQNEAQ (reference sequence). The length of the CDR3 is 12 residues. The PCR used 60 Vbeta and 13 Jbeta primers. Using immunoSEQ multiplex PCR, the repertoire was profiled, and TCRdb retains in-frame clones only, with some absent. Among around 180,000 clones listed, around 79% were seen once. The clonotype originates from a woman aged 45 to 65 in good health and CMV-seronegative. This chain uses TRBV7-9 with TRBJ1-4; D uncertain. Material for sequencing was PBMCs. CDR3 coding DNA: TGTTCCAGCAGCCCGTCTAATGAAAAACTGTTTTTT. It specifies CSSSPSNEKLFF.